The 15 T cell receptor beta chains reported below all come from one sample, sequenced in a study of T cell clonotyping in hematopoietic cell transplantation. Some clones are missing from TCRdb's copy, which holds only in-frame ones; the method was immunoSEQ multiplex PCR. This sample has about 27,000 clones, with approximately 96% found just once. The sample was peripheral blood mononuclear cells. The origin of the receptors is a man aged 50 or older in good health. Some clones in this sample may be carry-over from other donors' samples.

The CDR3 DNA follows: TGTGCCAGCAGGTATGGGGAGGGGCACGAGCAGTACTTC. This sequence encodes CASRYGEGHEQYF. The chain joins TRBV7-9 to TRBJ2-7, with 7 bases lining up with TRBD2. In germline, CDR1 is SEHNR, CDR2 FQNEAQ (reference sequence). The CDR3 consists of 13 residues. V gave up 6 bases and J gave up 5 bases; unmatched junction bases: 7. Together with reference TRBV7-9 and TRBJ2-7, the CDR3 gives the full variable domain: DTGVSQNPRHKITKRGQNVTFRCDPISEHNRLYWYRQTLGQGPEFLTYFQNEAQLEKSRLLSDRFSAERPKGSFSTLEIQRTEQGDSAMYLCASRYGEGHEQYFGPGTRLTVT.

The chain employs TRBV5-6 and TRBJ1-2; no clear D gene. The CDR3 is 12 residues long. Germline CDR1 reads SGHDT; CDR2 reads YYEEEE. Trimming cost V 5 bases and J 4 bases, with 9 bases left between them. The DNA of the CDR3 is TGTGCCAGCAGTTCCCGATTCTATGGCTACACCTTC. Translating gives CASSSRFYGYTF.

The chain carries TRBV14 and TRBJ1-2; D may be TRBD1 (5 bases). Deletions cut 1 base from V and 7 bases from J, with 13 bases between. CDR3 length equals 14 residues. Looked up from germline, CDR1 is SGHDN and CDR2 is FVKESK. CDR3 in amino acids: CASSQARGLAGYTF. CDR3 DNA sequence: TGTGCCAGCAGCCAAGCTCGGGGGTTGGCTGGCTACACCTTC. The whole variable domain, filled in from reference TRBV14 and TRBJ1-2, reads EAGVTQFPSHSVIEKGQTVTLRCDPISGHDNLYWYRRVMGKEIKFLLHFVKESKQDESGMPNNRFLAERTGGTYSTLKVQPAELEDSGVYFCASSQARGLAGYTFGSGTRLTVV.

The rearrangement uses TRBV6-5 and TRBJ2-7, with 7 bases lining up with TRBD1. The CDR3 runs 14 residues. V lost 7 bases to trimming and J lost 2 bases; unmatched junction nucleotides: 8. Germline loops: CDR1 MNHEY, CDR2 SVGAGI. CDR3 residues: CASNTGQETYEQYF. CDR3 bases: TGTGCCAGCAATACCGGACAGGAGACCTACGAGCAGTACTTC.

The CDR3, as DNA: TGTGCCAGCAGCTTAGGGACTTCTCTTTACTTCTCTGGGGCCAACGTCCTGACTTTC. Residues: CASSLGTSLYFSGANVLTF. The chain uses TRBV7-7 and TRBJ2-6, with TRBD2 as a possible D gene (5 bases). Trimming left V 1 base short and J 0 bases short, with 16 bases between. In germline, CDR1 is SSHAT, CDR2 FNYEAQ (reference sequence). This CDR3 region has 19 residues.

This clone is medium-sized by share. The rearrangement uses TRBV5-4 and TRBJ2-1; no definite D call. This CDR3 spans 15 amino acids. V lost 3 bases to trimming and J lost 0 bases, with 10 bases between them. CDR1 and CDR2 from the germline V gene are SGHNT and YYREEE (reference sequence). The DNA of the CDR3 is TGTGCCAGCAGCTACTTGCGGAACTCCTACAATGAGCAGTTCTTC. Translated: CASSYLRNSYNEQFF.

V is TRBV7-2 and J is TRBJ1-3, with no clear D. The CDR3 is 16 residues long. Deletions cut 3 bases from V and 0 bases from J, with 12 bases between. Germline assignment: CDR1 SGHTA and CDR2 FQGNSA. The CDR3 loop is CASSFAASSSGNTIYF. The CDR3, as DNA: TGTGCCAGCAGCTTTGCGGCAAGCAGCTCTGGAAACACCATATATTTT.

The chain couples TRBV10-3 to TRBJ2-1; D gene ambiguous. The V and J ends lost 4 bases and 2 bases respectively, with 12 bases between them. The CDR3 spans 15 residues. CDR1 is ENHRY and CDR2 is SYGVKD in the germline V gene. CDR3 bases: TGTGCCATCAGTGCGGATCTAGGACCCTACAATGAGCAGTTCTTC. Its protein product is CAISADLGPYNEQFF.

The rearrangement joins TRBV7-3 to TRBJ2-2; tentatively, D is TRBD1 or TRBD2 (6 bases each). CDR1 is SGHTA and CDR2 is FQGTGA in the germline V gene. This CDR3 is built from 15 residues. The V gene lost 5 bases and the J gene lost 4 bases, with 14 bases spanning the gap. The CDR3 region is CASSPTGRRTGELFF. CDR3 sequence (DNA): TGTGCCAGCAGCCCTACAGGGAGGCGCACCGGGGAGCTGTTTTTT. Looking up the rest from reference TRBV7-3 and TRBJ2-2 gives the full variable domain: GAGVSQTPSNKVTEKGKYVELRCDPISGHTALYWYRQSLGQGPEFLIYFQGTGAADDSGLPNDRFFAVRPEGSVSTLKIQRTERGDSAVYLCASSPTGRRTGELFFGEGSRLTVL.

The chain combines TRBV18 with TRBJ1-1; maybe TRBD1 (6 bases). The CDR3 length is 15 residues. Trimming took 3 bases from V and 6 from J, leaving 17 bases between them. Germline V gives CDR1 KGHSH, CDR2 LQKENI. Here the CDR3 DNA reads TGTGCCAGCTCACCGGTTATTATAGGACAGCCTGAAGCTTTCTTT. Amino acid sequence: CASSPVIIGQPEAFF.

In DNA form, the CDR3 reads TGTGCCAGTAGTATCCTCAGCGGGACCGACTACGAGCAGTACTTC. This encodes CASSILSGTDYEQYF. The V and J genes are TRBV19 and TRBJ2-7, with TRBD2 matching 7 bases. Unmatched junction bases numbered 8, after V lost 3 bases and J lost 3 bases. The CDR3 runs to 15 residues. Looked up from germline, CDR1 is LNHDA and CDR2 is SQIVND (reference sequence).

J is TRBJ1-6 and V is TRBV28; the match to TRBD1 covers 9 bases. CDR1 is MDHEN, CDR2 SYDVKM, per germline. The V segment lost 5 bases and the J segment 7 bases; nucleotides outside the gene matches: 12. The CDR3 is 17 amino acids. Written as DNA, the CDR3 is TGTGCCAGCAGTACCGCATCCGGACAGGGGTTGAATTCACCCCTCCACTTT. It yields the protein CASSTASGQGLNSPLHF.

V and J are TRBV30 and TRBJ2-7, with D unclear. This CDR3 is built from 12 residues. Per the germline V gene, CDR1 is GTSNPN and CDR2 is SVGIG (reference sequence). V gave up 2 bases and J gave up 2 bases, with 7 bases separating them. CDR3 amino acids: CAWSSVAYEQYF. Here the CDR3 DNA reads TGTGCCTGGAGTTCGGTAGCCTACGAGCAGTACTTC.

CDR3 sequence (DNA): TGCGCCAGCAGCTTGGAGCCGGGACAGGGGGCAGATACGCAGTATTTT. Encoded protein: CASSLEPGQGADTQYF. This sequence joins TRBV5-1 and TRBJ2-3, with 11 bases identical to TRBD1. Germline lookup yields CDR1 SGHRS and CDR2 YFSETQ. The CDR3 totals 16 residues. With V trimmed by 0 bases and J by 4 bases, 4 bases remained unmatched. The variable domain in full, completed from reference TRBV5-1 and TRBJ2-3, reads KAGVTQTPRYLIKTRGQQVTLSCSPISGHRSVSWYQQTPGQGLQFLFEYFSETQRNKGNFPGRFSGRQFSNSRSEMNVSTLELGDSALYLCASSLEPGQGADTQYFGPGTRLTVL.

The gene calls are TRBV27 and TRBJ1-5, with a tentative D call TRBD1 (6 bases). Germline CDR1 MNHEY, CDR2 SMNVEV (reference sequence). The CDR3 runs to 12 residues. The V and J ends lost 10 bases and 4 bases respectively, with 11 bases between them. The CDR3 bases are TGTGCCACCCGGACAGTAAATCAGCCCCAGCATTTT. Translating gives CATRTVNQPQHF.